Listed below are T cell receptor beta chains from one sample, sequenced in a study of shared clonotypes between healthy human individuals. Clones were sequenced by immunoSEQ multiplex PCR, and TCRdb holds only the in-frame ones, with some missing. The table has more than 2,000,000 clones, 85% to 95% seen once; the top ten hold 0.35% to 0.5%. The source material was naive CD4+ T cells from PBMCs. These receptors originate from a man between 18 and 29 years old in good health. Some clones in this sample may be carry-over from other donors' samples. CDR3s include the opening cysteine and the closing phenylalanine or tryptophan. Each record gives: J gene, clone size, V gene, D gene, CDR3 protein, CDR3 DNA. D genes are given only for firm matches. Rows may omit the clone size; those that give it use once, few, many or a size class.

j_call: TRBJ1-2; clone_size: few; v_call: TRBV10-2; d_call: .; cdr3_aa: CASSDLRNDGYTF; cdr3_nt: TGCGCCAGCAGTGATTTGAGGAACGATGGCTACACCTTC
j_call: TRBJ2-3; clone_size: .; v_call: TRBV7-4; d_call: .; cdr3_aa: CASSRRKGLPTDTQYF; cdr3_nt: TGTGCCAGCAGCCGGAGGAAGGGACTTCCCACAGATACGCAGTATTTT
j_call: TRBJ2-5; clone_size: .; v_call: TRBV7-2; d_call: TRBD2; cdr3_aa: CASSLHGRAGETQYF; cdr3_nt: TGTGCCAGCAGCTTACACGGGAGGGCCGGGGAGACCCAGTACTTC
j_call: TRBJ1-1; clone_size: .; v_call: TRBV5-4; d_call: .; cdr3_aa: CASSLAVGQTEAFF; cdr3_nt: TGTGCCAGCAGCTTGGCAGTCGGTCAGACTGAAGCTTTCTTT
j_call: TRBJ1-5; clone_size: .; v_call: TRBV19; d_call: .; cdr3_aa: CASSILSGAGRDQPQHF; cdr3_nt: TGTGCCAGTAGTATACTGAGCGGGGCCGGCCGGGATCAGCCCCAGCATTTT
j_call: TRBJ2-2; clone_size: .; v_call: TRBV5-1; d_call: .; cdr3_aa: CASSLGQADGELFF; cdr3_nt: TGCGCCAGCAGCTTGGGCCAGGCCGACGGGGAGCTGTTTTTT
j_call: TRBJ1-4; clone_size: .; v_call: TRBV19; d_call: TRBD1; cdr3_aa: CASMGQGPGKLFF; cdr3_nt: TGTGCCAGTATGGGACAGGGGCCGGGAAAACTGTTTTTT
j_call: TRBJ2-5; clone_size: .; v_call: TRBV30; d_call: .; cdr3_aa: CAWSVKGDRFTQYF; cdr3_nt: TGTGCCTGGAGTGTAAAGGGAGATCGTTTCACCCAGTACTTC
j_call: TRBJ1-2; clone_size: .; v_call: TRBV5-6; d_call: .; cdr3_aa: CASSRPPGQMFNYGYTF; cdr3_nt: TGTGCCAGCAGCCGCCCGCCGGGTCAAATGTTTAACTATGGCTACACCTTC
j_call: TRBJ2-2; clone_size: .; v_call: TRBV7-3; d_call: TRBD1; cdr3_aa: CASSPDRGHGGELFF; cdr3_nt: TGTGCCAGCAGCCCAGACAGGGGGCATGGCGGGGAGCTGTTTTTT
j_call: TRBJ1-1; clone_size: .; v_call: TRBV5-1; d_call: .; cdr3_aa: CASTTGTGNTEAFF; cdr3_nt: TGCGCCAGCACTACAGGAACCGGGAACACTGAAGCTTTCTTT
j_call: TRBJ2-1; clone_size: .; v_call: TRBV19; d_call: TRBD2; cdr3_aa: CASSPKRASGDPRGEQFF; cdr3_nt: TGTGCCAGTAGTCCCAAGAGGGCTAGCGGGGACCCCAGAGGTGAGCAGTTCTTC
j_call: TRBJ1-2; clone_size: .; v_call: TRBV6-5; d_call: .; cdr3_aa: CASSYSGQGYGYTF; cdr3_nt: TGTGCCAGCAGTTACTCGGGTCAGGGTTATGGCTACACCTTC
j_call: TRBJ1-2; clone_size: once; v_call: TRBV27; d_call: .; cdr3_aa: CASGPGYYGYTF; cdr3_nt: TGTGCCAGCGGGCCCGGCTACTATGGCTACACCTTC
j_call: TRBJ2-1; clone_size: .; v_call: TRBV2; d_call: .; cdr3_aa: CASSELPGSDNEQFF; cdr3_nt: TGTGCCAGCAGTGAACTCCCCGGGAGCGATAATGAGCAGTTCTTC
j_call: TRBJ1-2; clone_size: .; v_call: TRBV4-1; d_call: .; cdr3_aa: CASSQGTAGGGYTF; cdr3_nt: TGCGCCAGCAGCCAAGGGACGGCCGGGGGTGGCTACACCTTC
j_call: TRBJ2-3; clone_size: .; v_call: TRBV6-6; d_call: TRBD2; cdr3_aa: CASKEREPDTQYF; cdr3_nt: TGTGCCAGCAAGGAGCGGGAGCCAGATACGCAGTATTTT
j_call: TRBJ1-5; clone_size: once; v_call: TRBV18; d_call: .; cdr3_aa: CASSPYSVQPQHF; cdr3_nt: TGTGCCAGCTCACCATATTCCGTTCAGCCCCAGCATTTT
j_call: TRBJ1-5; clone_size: .; v_call: TRBV7-9; d_call: TRBD1; cdr3_aa: CASSLGTGVRQPQHF; cdr3_nt: TGTGCCAGCAGCTTGGGGACAGGGGTGCGGCAGCCCCAGCATTTT
j_call: TRBJ2-7; clone_size: few; v_call: TRBV18; d_call: TRBD2; cdr3_aa: CASSPVVAGGREQYF; cdr3_nt: TGTGCCAGCTCACCAGTCGTTGCGGGAGGGCGTGAGCAGTACTTC
j_call: TRBJ1-4; clone_size: .; v_call: TRBV27; d_call: .; cdr3_aa: CASSPRVTNNEKLFF; cdr3_nt: TGTGCCAGCAGTCCCCGGGTAACCAATAATGAAAAACTGTTTTTT
j_call: TRBJ1-5; clone_size: .; v_call: TRBV6-1; d_call: .; cdr3_aa: CASSRPGGNQPQHF; cdr3_nt: TGTGCCAGCAGTCGCCCAGGTGGCAATCAGCCCCAGCATTTT
j_call: TRBJ1-2; clone_size: once; v_call: TRBV19; d_call: TRBD1; cdr3_aa: CASTVGDRDATF; cdr3_nt: TGTGCCAGTACCGTGGGGGACAGGGACGCCACCTTC
j_call: TRBJ2-5; clone_size: .; v_call: TRBV11-2; d_call: TRBD1; cdr3_aa: CASSRTGGQETQYF; cdr3_nt: TGTGCCAGCAGCCGAACAGGGGGCCAAGAGACCCAGTACTTC
j_call: TRBJ1-5; clone_size: .; v_call: TRBV9; d_call: .; cdr3_aa: CASSVGAGIQPQHF; cdr3_nt: TGTGCCAGCAGCGTAGGGGCAGGGATTCAGCCCCAGCATTTT
j_call: TRBJ1-1; clone_size: .; v_call: TRBV30; d_call: .; cdr3_aa: CAWSVGSQAFF; cdr3_nt: TGTGCCTGGAGCGTGGGGTCACAAGCTTTCTTT
j_call: TRBJ2-3; clone_size: .; v_call: TRBV28; d_call: TRBD2; cdr3_aa: CASSLIAGVNTDTQYF; cdr3_nt: TGTGCCAGCAGTCTTATAGCGGGAGTTAACACAGATACGCAGTATTTT
j_call: TRBJ1-1; clone_size: .; v_call: TRBV7-3; d_call: .; cdr3_aa: CASTQDGNTEAFF; cdr3_nt: TGTGCCAGCACCCAGGACGGGAACACTGAAGCTTTCTTT
j_call: TRBJ2-2; clone_size: .; v_call: TRBV27; d_call: TRBD2; cdr3_aa: CASTSTGLAGVTGELFF; cdr3_nt: TGTGCCAGCACTTCCACGGGACTAGCGGGCGTTACCGGGGAGCTGTTTTTT